These 8 T cell receptor beta chains share one sample of origin, sequenced in a study of blood T cell repertoires in COVID-19 (TCRdb year 2020). Libraries were prepared through the immunoSEQ multiplex PCR assay. TCRdb obtained this table from immuneACCESS and retained in-frame rearrangements with V and J assigned. These tables miss some clones; where compared with another copy, unresolved V genes account for less than half of the shortfall, and the remainder is unexplained. The sample yields 35,000 to 50,000 clones; almost 90% were counted once. The ten largest clones represent roughly 2.8% of the sample. The specimen sequenced was peripheral blood. Receptor source: a man in his forties or fifties with active COVID-19.

V usage is TRBV19 and J usage is TRBJ1-1, with D hard to call. This CDR3 is 13 amino acids long. Deletions cut 3 bases from V and 2 bases from J, with 7 bases between. Germline assignment: CDR1 LNHDA and CDR2 SQIVND (reference sequence). CDR3 DNA: TGTGCCAGTAGTATGGGCGACAACACTGAAGCTTTCTTT. It encodes CASSMGDNTEAFF.

CDR3 coding DNA: TGTGCCAGCAGTCCCTACCAAGGACAGTCTTGGGCCTACGAGCAGTACTTC. Translation: CASSPYQGQSWAYEQYF. V and J are TRBV28 and TRBJ2-7; D is possibly TRBD1 (6 bases). The germline V gene has CDR1 MDHEN and CDR2 SYDVKM. The CDR3 has 17 amino acids. The V gene lost 5 bases and the J gene lost 2 bases, with 22 bases spanning the gap.

This chain links TRBV5-1 with TRBJ1-4, with 9 bases matching TRBD1. Trimming removed 4 bases from V and 6 bases from J; junction bases left unmatched: 10. The CDR3 is 16 amino acids. Per the germline V gene, CDR1 is SGHRS and CDR2 is YFSETQ. The CDR3 region has the DNA TGCGCCAGCAGCCTAGGACAGGGGAGCTCGTATGAAAAACTGTTTTTT. It encodes CASSLGQGSSYEKLFF.

V is TRBV19 and J is TRBJ1-2; 7 bases agree with TRBD1. V shed 7 bases and J 8 bases; nucleotides not matched to a gene: 10. This CDR3 comprises 13 residues. Germline CDR1 is LNHDA and CDR2 is SQIVND (reference sequence). The CDR3, as DNA: TGTGCCAGTAACCACGACAGGGCGTCCGGCTACACCTTC. Translated, it gives CASNHDRASGYTF.

CDR3 sequence: CASSEGGAYQPQHF. The DNA for the CDR3 is TGTGCCAGCAGCGAGGGGGGGGCTTATCAGCCCCAGCATTTT. The chain combines TRBV6-5 with TRBJ1-5, with D possibly TRBD1 on 6 matching bases. V was trimmed by 6 bases and J by 5 bases, leaving 14 bases between them. The CDR3 totals 14 residues. Germline V gene data show CDR1 as MNHEY and CDR2 as SVGAGI.

V is TRBV7-6 and J is TRBJ1-1; 7 bases map to TRBD1. Germline values: CDR1 SGHVS, CDR2 FNYEAQ. The V gene end was trimmed by 4 bases and the J gene end by 6 bases; junction bases not matched to a gene: 17. The CDR3 consists of 17 residues. CDR3 protein: CASSSGTARRPGAEAFF. The CDR3 nucleotides are TGTGCCAGCAGCTCCGGGACAGCTCGTCGCCCGGGAGCTGAAGCTTTCTTT. Full variable domain (missing parts from reference TRBV7-6 and TRBJ1-1): GAGVSQSPRYKVTKRGQDVALRCDPISGHVSLYWYRQALGQGPEFLTYFNYEAQQDKSGLPNDRFSAERPEGSISTLTIQRTEQRDSAMYRCASSSGTARRPGAEAFFGQGTRLTVV.

The rearrangement joins TRBV3-1 (or the pseudogene TRBV3-2) to TRBJ1-4, with TRBD1 as a possible D gene (5 bases). This CDR3 comprises 15 residues. Deletions cut 4 bases from V and 5 bases from J, with 14 bases between. Germline V gene lookup returns CDR1 LGHDT and CDR2 YNNKEL (reference sequence). CDR3 residues: CASSPEGHQNEKLFF. Written as DNA, the CDR3 is TGTGCCAGCAGCCCTGAAGGACACCAAAATGAAAAACTGTTTTTT.

The gene calls are TRBV3-1 (or the pseudogene TRBV3-2) and TRBJ2-3; TRBD2 agrees at 8 bases. Germline V lookup: CDR1 LGHDT, CDR2 YNNKEL (reference sequence). The CDR3 totals 18 residues. V lost 0 bases and J lost 6; bases outside the gene matches: 14. CDR3 residues: CASSQDPGGLPGLDTQYF. CDR3 DNA: TGTGCCAGCAGCCAAGATCCGGGAGGGTTGCCTGGGTTGGATACGCAGTATTTT.